The present T cell receptor (beta chain) was sequenced within a study of cytomegalovirus exposure and HLA in healthy donors. PCR employed 60 Vbeta and 13 Jbeta primers. Using immunoSEQ multiplex PCR, the repertoire was profiled, and TCRdb retains in-frame clones only, with some absent. The sample lists around 190,000 clones; over 70% were seen once. Germline V gives CDR1 SEHNR, CDR2 FQNEAQ (reference sequence). The trim removed 1 base at V and 5 bases at J, leaving 3 bases unmatched. The CDR3 is 15 amino acids. All the people who gave samples were healthy bone marrow donors. Source material: PBMCs. The chain combines TRBV7-9 with TRBJ2-1, with TRBD2 identical over 9 bases. The source of this sequence is a woman younger than 45 in good health and CMV-seropositive. In DNA, the CDR3 is TGTGCCAGCAGCTTAGTGACTAGCGGTAACAATGAGCAGTTCTTC. This codes for CASSLVTSGNNEQFF.